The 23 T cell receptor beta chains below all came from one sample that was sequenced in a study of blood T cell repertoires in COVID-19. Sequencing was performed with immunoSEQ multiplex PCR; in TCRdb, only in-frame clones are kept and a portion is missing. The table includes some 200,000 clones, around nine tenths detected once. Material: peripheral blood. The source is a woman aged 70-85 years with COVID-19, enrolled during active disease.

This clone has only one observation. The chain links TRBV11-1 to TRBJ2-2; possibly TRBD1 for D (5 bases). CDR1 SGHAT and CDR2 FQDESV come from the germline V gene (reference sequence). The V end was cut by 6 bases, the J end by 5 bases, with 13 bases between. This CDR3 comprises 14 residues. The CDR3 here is CASSRNSGTGELFF. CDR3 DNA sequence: TGTGCCAGCAGTCGCAACTCAGGGACCGGGGAGCTGTTTTTT.

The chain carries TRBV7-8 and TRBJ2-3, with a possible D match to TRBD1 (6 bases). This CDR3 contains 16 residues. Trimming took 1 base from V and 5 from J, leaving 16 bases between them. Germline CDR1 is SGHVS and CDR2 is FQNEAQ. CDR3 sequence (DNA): TGTGCCAGCAGCTTAGTGGCAGGGGAACGCGGAGATACGCAGTATTTT. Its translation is CASSLVAGERGDTQYF.

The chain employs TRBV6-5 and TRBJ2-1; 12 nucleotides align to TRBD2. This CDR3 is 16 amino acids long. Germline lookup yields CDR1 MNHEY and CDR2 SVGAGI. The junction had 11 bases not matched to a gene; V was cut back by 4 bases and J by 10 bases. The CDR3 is CASSSPGTSGQREQFF. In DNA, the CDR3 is TGTGCCAGCAGTTCCCCCGGGACTAGCGGGCAACGGGAGCAGTTCTTC.

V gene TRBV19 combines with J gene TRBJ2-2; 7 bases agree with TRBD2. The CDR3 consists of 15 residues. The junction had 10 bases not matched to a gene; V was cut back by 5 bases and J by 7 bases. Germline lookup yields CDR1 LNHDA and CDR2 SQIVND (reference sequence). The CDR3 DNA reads TGTGCCAGTAGTTTGTCGGGAGGAAGTTTCGGGGAGCTGTTTTTT. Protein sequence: CASSLSGGSFGELFF.

CDR3 residues: CASSRGQVGSYNEQFF. Written as DNA, the CDR3 is TGTGCCAGCTCTCGAGGACAGGTGGGCTCCTACAATGAGCAGTTCTTC. V and J are TRBV18 and TRBJ2-1; TRBD1 matches at 7 bases. There are 16 residues in the CDR3. The J segment lost 0 bases and the V segment lost 6 bases, leaving 8 bases of the junction unmatched. CDR1 and CDR2 from the germline V gene are KGHSH and LQKENI.

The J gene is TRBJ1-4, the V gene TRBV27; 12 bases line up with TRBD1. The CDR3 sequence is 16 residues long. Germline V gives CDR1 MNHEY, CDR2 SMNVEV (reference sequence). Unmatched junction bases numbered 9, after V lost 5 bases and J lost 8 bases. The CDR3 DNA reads TGTGCCAGCAGTCCTATCCGGGACAGGGGGCAAGAAAAACTGTTTTTT. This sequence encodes CASSPIRDRGQEKLFF. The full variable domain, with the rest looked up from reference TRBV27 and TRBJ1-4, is EAQVTQNPRYLITVTGKKLTVTCSQNMNHEYMSWYRQDPGLGLRQIYYSMNVEVTDKGDVPEGYKVSRKEKRNFPLILESPSPNQTSLYFCASSPIRDRGQEKLFFGSGTQLSVL.

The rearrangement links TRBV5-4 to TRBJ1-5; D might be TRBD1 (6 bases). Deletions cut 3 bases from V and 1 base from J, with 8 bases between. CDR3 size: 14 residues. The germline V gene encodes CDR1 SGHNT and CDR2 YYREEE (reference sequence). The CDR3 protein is CASSSDRSNQPQHF. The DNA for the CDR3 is TGTGCCAGCAGCTCCGACAGGAGCAATCAGCCCCAGCATTTT.

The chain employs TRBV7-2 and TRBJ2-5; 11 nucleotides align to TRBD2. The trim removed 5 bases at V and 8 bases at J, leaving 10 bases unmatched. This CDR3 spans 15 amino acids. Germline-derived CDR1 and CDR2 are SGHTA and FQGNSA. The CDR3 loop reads CASSPINSGRATQYF. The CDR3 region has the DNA TGTGCCAGCAGCCCCATAAATAGCGGGAGGGCAACCCAGTACTTC.

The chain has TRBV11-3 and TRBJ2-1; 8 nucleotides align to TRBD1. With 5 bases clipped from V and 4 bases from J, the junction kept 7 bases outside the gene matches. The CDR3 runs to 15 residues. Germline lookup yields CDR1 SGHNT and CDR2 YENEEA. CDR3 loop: CASSHRDRTYNEQFF. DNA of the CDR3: TGTGCCAGCAGCCACCGGGACAGGACTTACAATGAGCAGTTCTTC.

The CDR3, as DNA: TGCAGCGTTGTTTTAGCGGGAGGGCCCTCAAGTGAGCAGTTCTTC. It yields the protein CSVVLAGGPSSEQFF. This chain connects TRBV29-1 to TRBJ2-1; 11 positions agree with TRBD2. The trim removed 4 bases at V and 9 bases at J, leaving 11 bases unmatched. From germline, CDR1 is SQVTM and CDR2 ANQGSEA. This CDR3 contains 15 residues.

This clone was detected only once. The CDR3 loop is CASSPVDRVSPLHF. In DNA, the CDR3 is TGTGCCAGCAGCCCCGTGGACAGGGTTTCACCCCTCCACTTT. This chain connects TRBV7-3 to TRBJ1-6, with 8 positions matching TRBD1. The CDR3 covers 14 residues. V trimming: 5 bases; J trimming: 9 bases; junction bases outside the gene matches: 6. CDR1 is SGHTA, CDR2 FQGTGA, per germline. The entire variable domain, with the rest obtained from reference TRBV7-3 and TRBJ1-6, is as follows: GAGVSQTPSNKVTEKGKYVELRCDPISGHTALYWYRQSLGQGPEFLIYFQGTGAADDSGLPNDRFFAVRPEGSVSTLKIQRTERGDSAVYLCASSPVDRVSPLHFGNGTRLTVT.

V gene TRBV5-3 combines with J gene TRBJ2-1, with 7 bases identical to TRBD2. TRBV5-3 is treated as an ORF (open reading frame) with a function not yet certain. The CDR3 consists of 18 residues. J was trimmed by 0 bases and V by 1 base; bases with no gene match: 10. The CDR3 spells CARSLCVRLADSYNEQFF. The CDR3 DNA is TGTGCCAGAAGCTTGTGTGTTCGGCTAGCGGACTCCTACAATGAGCAGTTCTTC.

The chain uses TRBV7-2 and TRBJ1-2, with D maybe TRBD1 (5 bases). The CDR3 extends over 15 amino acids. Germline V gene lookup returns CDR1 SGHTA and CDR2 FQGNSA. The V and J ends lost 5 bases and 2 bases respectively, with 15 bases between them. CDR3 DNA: TGTGCCAGCAGCCTGACAGCAGGACGGAACTATGGCTACACCTTC. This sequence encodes CASSLTAGRNYGYTF.

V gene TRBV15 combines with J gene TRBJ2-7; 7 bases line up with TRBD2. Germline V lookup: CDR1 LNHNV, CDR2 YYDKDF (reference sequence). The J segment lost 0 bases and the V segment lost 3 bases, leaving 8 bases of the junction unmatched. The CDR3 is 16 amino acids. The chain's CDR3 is CATSRGDRDYSYEQYF. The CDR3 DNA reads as TGTGCCACCAGCAGGGGGGACCGGGACTACTCCTACGAGCAGTACTTC.

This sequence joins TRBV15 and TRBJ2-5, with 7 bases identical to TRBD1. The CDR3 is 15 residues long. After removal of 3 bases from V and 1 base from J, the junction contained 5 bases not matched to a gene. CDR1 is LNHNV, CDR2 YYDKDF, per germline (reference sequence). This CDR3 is CATSRTRDSQETQYF. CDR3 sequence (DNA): TGTGCCACCAGCAGGACCAGGGACAGCCAAGAGACCCAGTACTTC.

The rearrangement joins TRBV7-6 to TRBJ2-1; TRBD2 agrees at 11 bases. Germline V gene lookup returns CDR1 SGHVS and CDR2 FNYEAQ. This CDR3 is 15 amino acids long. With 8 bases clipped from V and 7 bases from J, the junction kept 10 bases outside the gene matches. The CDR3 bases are TGTGCCAGCGCCGGAACTAGCGGGAGTTGGAATGAGCAGTTCTTC. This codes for CASAGTSGSWNEQFF. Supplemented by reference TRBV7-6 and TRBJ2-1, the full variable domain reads GAGVSQSPRYKVTKRGQDVALRCDPISGHVSLYWYRQALGQGPEFLTYFNYEAQQDKSGLPNDRFSAERPEGSISTLTIQRTEQRDSAMYRCASAGTSGSWNEQFFGPGTRLTVL.

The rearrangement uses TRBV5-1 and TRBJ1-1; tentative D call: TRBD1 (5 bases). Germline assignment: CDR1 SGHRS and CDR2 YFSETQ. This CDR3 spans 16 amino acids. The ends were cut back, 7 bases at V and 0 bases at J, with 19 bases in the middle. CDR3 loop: CASSSDRLEMNTEAFF. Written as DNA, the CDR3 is TGCGCCAGCTCCTCCGACAGACTCGAAATGAACACTGAAGCTTTCTTT.

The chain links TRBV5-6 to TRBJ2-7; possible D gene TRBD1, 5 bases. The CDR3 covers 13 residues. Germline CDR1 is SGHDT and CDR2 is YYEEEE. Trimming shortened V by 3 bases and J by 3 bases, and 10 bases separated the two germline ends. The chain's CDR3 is CASSSGFHYEQYF. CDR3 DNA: TGTGCCAGCAGCTCAGGGTTCCACTACGAGCAGTACTTC. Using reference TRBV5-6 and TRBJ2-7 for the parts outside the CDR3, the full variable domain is DAGVTQSPTHLIKTRGQQVTLRCSPKSGHDTVSWYQQALGQGPQFIFQYYEEEERQRGNFPDRFSGHQFPNYSSELNVNALLLGDSALYLCASSSGFHYEQYFGPGTRLTVT.

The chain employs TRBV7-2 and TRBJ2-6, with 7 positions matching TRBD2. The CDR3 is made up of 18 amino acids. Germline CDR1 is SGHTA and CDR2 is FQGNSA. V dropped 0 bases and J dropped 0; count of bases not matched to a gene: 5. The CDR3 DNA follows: TGTGCCAGCAGCTTAGCCCAAGCGGGGTTCTCTGGGGCCAACGTCCTGACTTTC. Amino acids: CASSLAQAGFSGANVLTF.

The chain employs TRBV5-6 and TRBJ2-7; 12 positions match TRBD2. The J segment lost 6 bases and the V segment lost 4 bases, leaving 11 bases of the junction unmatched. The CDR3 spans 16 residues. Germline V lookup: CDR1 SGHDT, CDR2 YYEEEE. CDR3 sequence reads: CASSHGLAGIFGEQYF. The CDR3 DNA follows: TGTGCCAGCAGCCACGGACTAGCGGGAATCTTCGGCGAGCAGTACTTC.

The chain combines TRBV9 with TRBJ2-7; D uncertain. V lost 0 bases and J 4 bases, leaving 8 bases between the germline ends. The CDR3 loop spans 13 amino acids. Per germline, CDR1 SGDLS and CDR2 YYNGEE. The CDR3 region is CASSVGLGYEQYF. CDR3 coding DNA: TGTGCCAGCAGCGTAGGTCTAGGTTACGAGCAGTACTTC.

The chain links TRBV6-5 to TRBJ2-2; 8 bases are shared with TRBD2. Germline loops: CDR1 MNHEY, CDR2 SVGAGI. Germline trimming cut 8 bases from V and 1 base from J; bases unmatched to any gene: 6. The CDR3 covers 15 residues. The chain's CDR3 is CASAPGGMNTGELFF. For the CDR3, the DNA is TGTGCCAGCGCGCCGGGGGGGATGAACACCGGGGAGCTGTTTTTT.

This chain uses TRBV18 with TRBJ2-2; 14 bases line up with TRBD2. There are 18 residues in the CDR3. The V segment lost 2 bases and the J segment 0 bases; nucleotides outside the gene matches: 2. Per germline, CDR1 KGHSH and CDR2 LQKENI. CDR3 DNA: TGTGCCAGCTCACCAAGGACTAGCGGGAGGCCGAACACCGGGGAGCTGTTTTTT. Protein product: CASSPRTSGRPNTGELFF.